Following are 21 T cell receptor beta chains from one sample sequenced in a study of control samples from healthy donors and cancer patients. Profiled with immunoSEQ multiplex PCR; TCRdb holds only in-frame clones, not every one. The sample yields 150,000 to 200,000 clones, about 90% seen once. The sequenced sample consisted of blood. These receptors originate from a woman between 50 and 59 years old in good health.

The gene calls are TRBV4-3 and TRBJ1-1, with D possibly TRBD1 on 5 matching bases. This CDR3 region has 15 residues. CDR1 and CDR2 from the germline V gene are LGHNA and YSLEER. V shed 6 bases and J shed 2 bases, with 16 bases lying between them. CDR3 sequence: CASSLEPGANTEAFF. CDR3 DNA sequence: TGCGCCAGCAGTCTGGAACCCGGGGCCAACACTGAAGCTTTCTTT.

The chain couples TRBV9 to TRBJ2-7; D may be TRBD2 (6 bases). The V gene lost 0 bases and the J gene lost 2 bases, with 15 bases spanning the gap. This CDR3 region has 16 residues. Germline V lookup: CDR1 SGDLS, CDR2 YYNGEE. CDR3 bases: TGTGCCAGCAGCGTAGACCGAACCGGGACTCCCTACGAGCAGTACTTC. Protein: CASSVDRTGTPYEQYF.

V and J are TRBV27 and TRBJ2-2; D unclear. V was shortened by 7 bases and J by 1 base, with 7 bases between the two germline ends. The germline gives CDR1 MNHEY, CDR2 SMNVEV (reference sequence). The CDR3 is 13 amino acids. CDR3 region: CASTLGNTGELFF. The CDR3 DNA reads TGTGCCAGCACCCTAGGGAACACCGGGGAGCTGTTTTTT.

The rearrangement joins TRBV19 to TRBJ1-2; D remains unclear. Trimming removed 5 bases from V and 8 bases from J, with 21 bases in between. Germline loops: CDR1 LNHDA, CDR2 SQIVND (reference sequence). This CDR3 is 15 amino acids long. CDR3: CASSPPGGPENGYTF. Written as DNA, the CDR3 is TGTGCCAGTAGTCCCCCGGGTGGGCCAGAAAACGGCTACACCTTC.

J is TRBJ2-5 and V is TRBV6-6; D is undetermined. Trimming removed 10 bases from V and 0 bases from J, with 6 bases in between. CDR3 length: 11 residues. CDR1 is MNHNY and CDR2 is SVGAGI in the germline V gene (reference sequence). In DNA, the CDR3 is TGTGCCATAGGGTACCAAGAGACCCAGTACTTC. Its translation: CAIGYQETQYF.

V is TRBV19 and J is TRBJ2-2; unclear D gene. The germline V gene encodes CDR1 LNHDA and CDR2 SQIVND (reference sequence). This CDR3 has 18 amino acids. Trimming left V 2 bases short and J 8 bases short, with 24 bases between. In DNA form, the CDR3 reads TGTGCCAGTAGTATAAGAGGTTGGAGCCGGCACCCGGAAGGGGAGCTGTTTTTT. This gives the protein CASSIRGWSRHPEGELFF.

The chain carries TRBV30 and TRBJ2-1; TRBD2 matches 10 bases. Per germline, CDR1 GTSNPN and CDR2 SVGIG (reference sequence). The CDR3 length is 16 residues. V was pared by 2 bases and J by 3 bases, with 7 bases of the junction left unmatched. In DNA, the CDR3 is TGTGCCTGGAGTCCAACTAGGACTAGCGGCTACAATGAGCAGTTCTTC. It codes for CAWSPTRTSGYNEQFF.

The chain employs TRBV18 and TRBJ1-1; 7 bases fit TRBD1. CDR1 KGHSH and CDR2 LQKENI come from the germline V gene. CDR3 length: 16 amino acids. After removal of 3 bases from V and 2 bases from J, the junction contained 9 bases not matched to a gene. Here the CDR3 reads CASSPPGQRLNTEAFF. Written as DNA, the CDR3 is TGTGCCAGCTCACCCCCGGGACAGAGATTAAACACTGAAGCTTTCTTT.

The CDR3 protein is CASTALQGWNEAFF. The CDR3 coding sequence is TGTGCCAGCACTGCTCTACAGGGTTGGAATGAAGCTTTCTTT. This chain uses TRBV2 with TRBJ1-1; the D gene is possibly TRBD1 (6 bases). There are 14 residues in the CDR3. CDR1 is SNHLY and CDR2 is FYNNEI in the germline V gene. The V and J ends lost 7 bases and 7 bases respectively, with 19 bases between them.

The chain employs TRBV11-2 and TRBJ2-1, with 14 bases lining up with TRBD2. With 0 bases clipped from V and 9 bases from J, the junction kept 4 bases outside the gene matches. The CDR3 length is 16 residues. Germline V gene data show CDR1 as SGHAT and CDR2 as FQNNGV. DNA for the CDR3: TGTGCCAGCAGCTTAGATTCGGGACTAGCGGGGGCTGAGCAGTTCTTC. It specifies CASSLDSGLAGAEQFF.

V usage is TRBV5-1 and J usage is TRBJ1-3, with 10 bases aligning to TRBD1. Trimming at V came to 7 bases and at J to 3 bases, leaving 10 bases not matched to a gene. Germline V gene data show CDR1 as SGHRS and CDR2 as YFSETQ. The CDR3 is 16 residues long. The CDR3 loop reads CASCMRGQGYGNTIYF. In DNA, the CDR3 is TGCGCCAGCTGTATGCGGGGACAGGGGTATGGAAACACCATATATTTT.

V usage is TRBV6-4 and J usage is TRBJ2-3; 16 bases agree with TRBD2. The CDR3 sequence is 19 residues long. Germline V lookup: CDR1 MRHNA, CDR2 SNTAGT. Germline trimming cut 5 bases from V and 0 bases from J; bases unmatched to any gene: 8. The CDR3 here is CASSTGLAGGPDSTDTQYF. In nucleotides, the CDR3 is TGTGCCAGCAGTACGGGACTAGCGGGAGGGCCGGACAGCACAGATACGCAGTATTTT.

The J gene is TRBJ1-1, the V gene TRBV29-1, with a weak D call TRBD1 (5 bases). CDR3 length: 15 amino acids. Germline CDR1 reads SQVTM; CDR2 reads ANQGSEA. The germline V and J ends were trimmed by 3 bases and 7 bases, with 21 bases remaining between them. The CDR3 spells CSVDTGGRLGHEAFF. The CDR3 DNA sequence: TGCAGCGTTGATACGGGGGGGAGACTTGGACATGAAGCTTTCTTT.

The rearrangement uses TRBV15 and TRBJ1-1, with D possibly TRBD1 on 6 matching bases. The CDR3 consists of 13 residues. V lost 7 bases to trimming and J lost 2 bases, with 11 bases between them. CDR1 is LNHNV, CDR2 YYDKDF, per germline (reference sequence). CDR3 bases: TGTGCCACCAAGCGGGACACCAACACTGAAGCTTTCTTT. Protein: CATKRDTNTEAFF.

This clone was recorded only once. The CDR3 bases are TGTGCCAGTAGGCCTACAGGGTTGTCGCGACAGCCCCAGCATTTT. Amino acids: CASRPTGLSRQPQHF. V usage is TRBV19 and J usage is TRBJ1-5; D perhaps matches TRBD1 (6 bases). There are 15 residues in the CDR3. Germline CDR1 and CDR2: LNHDA and SQIVND (reference sequence). Trimming left V 6 bases short and J 7 bases short, with 19 bases between.

The V call is TRBV28, the J call TRBJ1-5; TRBD1 aligns across 7 bases. Trimming cost V 7 bases and J 3 bases; bases outside gene matches: 9. The CDR3 totals 15 residues. Germline values: CDR1 MDHEN, CDR2 SYDVKM. CDR3 sequence: CASTLTTGDNQPQHF. The CDR3 nucleotides read TGTGCCAGCACCCTCACCACAGGGGACAATCAGCCCCAGCATTTT.

The chain employs TRBV4-1 and TRBJ1-2; a possible D gene is TRBD1 (6 bases). Germline V gene lookup returns CDR1 MGHRA and CDR2 YSYEKL. The CDR3 covers 14 residues. The V end lost 2 bases, the J end lost 3 bases, and 10 bases lay between the germline ends. CDR3 bases: TGCGCCAGCAGCCAATTACAGGGAGACTATGGCTACACCTTC. This translates into CASSQLQGDYGYTF.

The J gene is TRBJ2-2, the V gene TRBV6-6; weak D call: TRBD1 (5 bases). Trimming cost V 4 bases and J 3 bases, with 15 bases left between them. There are 16 residues in the CDR3. The germline V gene has CDR1 MNHNY and CDR2 SVGAGI (reference sequence). The CDR3 region is CASSSMQGSDTGELFF. The CDR3 DNA follows: TGTGCCAGCAGTTCCATGCAGGGTTCGGACACCGGGGAGCTGTTTTTT.

The chain couples TRBV5-5 to TRBJ2-1; 8 nucleotides match TRBD2. V was pared by 2 bases and J by 8 bases, with 12 bases of the junction left unmatched. The CDR3 spans 16 residues. Germline CDR1 and CDR2: SGHKS and YYEKEE (reference sequence). CDR3 sequence (DNA): TGTGCCAGCAGCTTAGGACTAGCCGGGTCGGTGGATGAGCAGTTCTTC. Translating gives CASSLGLAGSVDEQFF.

This clone was seen only once. The chain joins TRBV5-1 to TRBJ2-1, with TRBD2 as a possible D gene (5 bases). V was cut by 0 bases and J by 8 bases, with 6 bases left in between. This CDR3 has 12 residues. Germline V gene data show CDR1 as SGHRS and CDR2 as YFSETQ. CDR3 residues: CASSLAGDEQFF. DNA for the CDR3: TGCGCCAGCAGCTTGGCCGGGGATGAGCAGTTCTTC.

V gene TRBV19 combines with J gene TRBJ1-2; 9 bases are shared with TRBD1. Germline values: CDR1 LNHDA, CDR2 SQIVND (reference sequence). The CDR3 extends over 16 amino acids. Trimming removed 4 bases from V and 0 bases from J; junction bases left unmatched: 6. The CDR3: CASSTSGTGTNYGYTF. The CDR3 nucleotides read TGTGCCAGTAGTACCTCCGGGACAGGGACTAACTATGGCTACACCTTC.